This is a list of T cell receptor beta chains from one sample in a study of T cells in Graves' hyperthyroidism and ophthalmopathy. TCRdb reprocessed the multiplex PCR reads with MiXCR, giving one entry per CDR3 protein. The data contain 330,000 or so distinct CDR3 sequences, around 19% of them singletons. Sequencing input: blood. The source of these receptors is a middle-aged man with Graves' ophthalmopathy. Each CDR3 is given with its conserved first and last residue. D genes are given only for firm matches. Clone size is given for some rows only: seen once, a few or many times, or a class if the clone is expanded.

j_call	v_call	d_call	clone_size	cdr3_nt	cdr3_aa
TRBJ2-1	TRBV7-9	TRBD2	many	TGTGCCAGCAGCTTAGGGAGCGGGAGGCCCTACAATGAGCAGTTCTTC	CASSLGSGRPYNEQFF
TRBJ1-2	TRBV29-1	TRBD1	-	TGCAGCGCTCGACAGGGGGCCCGCTATAGCTACACCTTC	CSARQGARYSYTF
TRBJ1-5	TRBV30	-	many	TGTGCCTGGAGTCCTCCAGGGCGGTCAGATAGCAATCAGCCCCAGCATTTT	CAWSPPGRSDSNQPQHF
TRBJ2-1	TRBV28	TRBD2	few	TGTGCCAGCAGTCATCGGCGGGAGGTCTCCGGTTCTTACAATGAGCAGTTCTTC	CASSHRREVSGSYNEQFF
TRBJ2-3	TRBV6-1	TRBD1	few	TGTGCCAGCAGTTTCCCCGACAGGGGTAGCACAGATACGCAGTATTTT	CASSFPDRGSTDTQYF
TRBJ1-3	TRBV19	-	few	TGTGCCAGTAGTTGGACAGACTCTGGAAACACCATATATTTT	CASSWTDSGNTIYF
TRBJ2-3	TRBV20-1	TRBD2	many	TGCAGTGCCTCCGGACTAGGAGGCGGCACAGATACGCAGTATTTT	CSASGLGGGTDTQYF
TRBJ1-5	TRBV20-1	TRBD1	once	TGCAGTGCTAGAGGGGGGACAGGGTATCAGCCCCAGCATTTT	CSARGGTGYQPQHF
TRBJ2-7	TRBV20-1	-	many	TGCAGTGCTAGGGTACAGGGATACGAGCAGTACTTC	CSARVQGYEQYF
TRBJ1-5	TRBV7-8	TRBD1	many	TGTGCCAGCAGCGACGGGACAGGGTATCAGCCCCAGCATTTT	CASSDGTGYQPQHF
TRBJ2-7	TRBV18	-	many	TGTGCCAGCTCGCCGGAGAGCACAAGTATCTACGAGCAGTACTTC	CASSPESTSIYEQYF
TRBJ2-3	TRBV12-3/TRBV12-4	TRBD1	-	TGTGCCAGCGGTTCGGACAGGGGTTTTGCAGATACGCAGTATTTT	CASGSDRGFADTQYF
TRBJ2-7	TRBV20-1	TRBD2	few	TGCAGTGTTCTAGCGGGAGCGACCTACGAGCAGTACTTC	CSVLAGATYEQYF
TRBJ2-3	TRBV30	-	many	TGTGCCTGGTGGCGGCCACCAGATACGCAGTATTTT	CAWWRPPDTQYF
TRBJ1-4	TRBV18	-	-	TGTGCCAGCTCAAGCCCGGAGGCCACAACTAATGAAAAACTGTTTTTT	CASSSPEATTNEKLFF
TRBJ1-2	TRBV11-2	TRBD1	many	TGTGCCAGCAGCCCAACTCCGACAGGGGGCGACTATGGCTACACCTTC	CASSPTPTGGDYGYTF
TRBJ2-7	TRBV10-3	TRBD2	-	TGTGCCATCGCACCGCGGGGGGGGACAGACCACGAGCAGTACTTC	CAIAPRGGTDHEQYF
TRBJ2-3	TRBV20-1	-	many	TGCAGTGCTTTGGCCCCTAATGGCGGAAGCACAGATACGCAGTATTTT	CSALAPNGGSTDTQYF
TRBJ2-1	TRBV20-1	-	-	TGCAGTGCTAGTCCCGCAAGAAGCAATGAGCAGTTCTTC	CSASPARSNEQFF
TRBJ2-7	TRBV10-3	TRBD1	few	TGTGCCATCACCGGACAGGGCCTTACGGGGGAGCAGTACTTC	CAITGQGLTGEQYF
TRBJ2-3	TRBV14	TRBD2	-	TGTGCCAGCAGCCGGACTAGCGGGAGCTGGGGCGTCCAGTATTTT	CASSRTSGSWGVQYF
TRBJ1-6	TRBV5-1	TRBD1	few	TGCGCCAGCAGCGCCGGACAGGGGGCCCTTCTTGCGTCCCTCCACTTT	CASSAGQGALLASLHF
TRBJ2-5	TRBV28	-	-	TGTGCCAGCAGCCCATTACTAGGTACGGAGACCCAGTACTTC	CASSPLLGTETQYF
TRBJ2-7	TRBV10-3	TRBD1	-	TGTGCCTCCATGGGCAGGGGGTACGACGAGCAGTACTTC	CASMGRGYDEQYF
TRBJ2-3	TRBV14	TRBD2	-	TGTGCCAGCAGACAAACTAGCGGCACAGATACGCAGTATTTT	CASRQTSGTDTQYF
TRBJ1-5	TRBV19	-	-	TGTGCCAGTAGTCAGGCGCGCAATCAGCCCCAGCATTTT	CASSQARNQPQHF
TRBJ2-3	TRBV27	TRBD1	-	TGTGCCAGCAGTTTAAACAGGGGGCGGGATACGCAGTATTTT	CASSLNRGRDTQYF
TRBJ2-1	TRBV29-1	TRBD2	-	TGCAGCGTTGATCGGGAGGGCCTTAACAATGAGCAGTTCTTC	CSVDREGLNNEQFF
TRBJ1-5	TRBV24-1	TRBD1	few	TGTGCCACCGCCCGGACAGGGGCAACGGAGAGCAATCAGCCCCAGCATTTT	CATARTGATESNQPQHF
TRBJ2-7	TRBV27	TRBD2	many	TGTGCCAGCAGTTTCGGGACTAGCCTCGAGCAGTACTTC	CASSFGTSLEQYF
TRBJ2-5	TRBV7-3	TRBD2	-	TGTGCCAGCAGCGCAACGGGACTAGCAGAAGAGACCCAGTACTTC	CASSATGLAEETQYF
TRBJ1-5	TRBV24-1	TRBD1	-	TGTGCCACAAACAGGGGGGTCGGTCAGCCCCAGCATTTT	CATNRGVGQPQHF
TRBJ1-3	TRBV11-2	-	-	TGTGCCAGCAGCCCCCGCCGGGGGCCTGGAAACACCATATATTTT	CASSPRRGPGNTIYF
TRBJ2-3	TRBV2	-	many	TGTGCCAGCAGGGCCGGGACTAGCACAGATACGCAGTATTTT	CASRAGTSTDTQYF
TRBJ2-4	TRBV6-1	-	-	TGTGCCAGCAGGGAGGGTTTGGGCAAAAACATTCAGTACTTC	CASREGLGKNIQYF
TRBJ1-2	TRBV20-1	-	-	TGCAGCGTTGAAATCAGTTACACCAGGGGCTACACCTTC	CSVEISYTRGYTF
TRBJ2-1	TRBV12-3/TRBV12-4	-	-	TGTGCCAGCAGTTCCCCAGCCGCCGGTTCTGAGCAGTTCTTC	CASSSPAAGSEQFF
TRBJ2-7	TRBV25-1	-	few	TGTGCCAGCAGTGAATGGTCGGGTACCTACGAGCAGTACTTC	CASSEWSGTYEQYF
TRBJ2-5	TRBV20-1	TRBD1	many	TGCAGTGCTAGAGGACAGGGGGGTGAGACCCAGTACTTC	CSARGQGGETQYF
TRBJ1-5	TRBV28	TRBD1	many	TGTGCCAGCAGTCCAACAGGGGGCGCGAGCAATCAGCCCCAGCATTTT	CASSPTGGASNQPQHF